One and the same sample provided the 32 T cell receptor beta chains below, sequenced in a study of blood T cell repertoires in COVID-19. The protocol was immunoSEQ multiplex PCR, while the TCRdb copy is restricted to in-frame clones and leaves out a portion. The sample carries 200,000 to 250,000 clones, 86% recorded once. Sequencing was performed on peripheral blood. Receptor source: a woman between 50 and 59 years old with COVID-19, enrolled during active disease.

This rearrangement joins TRBV10-1 to TRBJ2-3; 12 bases are a match to TRBD2. The V gene end was trimmed by 2 bases and the J gene end by 0 bases; junction bases not matched to a gene: 3. The CDR3 runs 17 residues. Per the germline V gene, CDR1 is WNHNN and CDR2 is SYGVQD (reference sequence). CDR3: CASSETSGGTSTDTQYF. As DNA, the CDR3 is TGCGCCAGCAGTGAGACTAGCGGGGGGACTAGCACAGATACGCAGTATTTT.

J is TRBJ1-5 and V is TRBV12-5, with D possibly matching TRBD1 (5 bases). Germline assignment: CDR1 LGHNT and CDR2 FRNRAP. This CDR3 has 14 amino acids. Trimming left V 1 base short and J 5 bases short, with 9 bases between. The CDR3 loop reads CASGLASGDQPQHF. In nucleotides, the CDR3 is TGTGCTAGTGGTTTGGCCTCGGGGGATCAGCCCCAGCATTTT.

The chain is built from TRBV5-1 and TRBJ1-6, with D maybe TRBD1 (6 bases). Between the trimmed V and J ends, which lost 0 bases and 2 bases, there was a span of 12 bases. This CDR3 contains 17 residues. CDR1 is SGHRS, CDR2 YFSETQ, per germline. The CDR3 nucleotides are TGCGCCAGCAGCTTGGCCGCGGGGGACACCTATAATTCACCCCTCCACTTT. It codes for CASSLAAGDTYNSPLHF.

This clone was recorded once. At one end the junction does not follow the germline gene, possibly because of a read error. V usage is TRBV2 and J usage is TRBJ2-7; 8 positions agree with TRBD1. Germline CDR1 is SNHLY and CDR2 is FYNNEI. The length of the CDR3 is 12 residues. CDR3 amino acids: CASSEALRTGNF. Here the CDR3 DNA reads TGTGCCAGCAGTGAAGCGCTTCGGACAGGGAACTTC.

This clone has just one count. The chain uses TRBV5-4 and TRBJ2-1; the D gene is possibly TRBD1 (5 bases). This CDR3 has 16 amino acids. With 1 base removed from V and 6 bases from J, the gap between germline ends came to 17 bases. CDR1 and CDR2 (germline): SGHNT, YYREEE (reference sequence). CDR3 DNA sequence: TGTGCCAGCAGCTTGTTACCAAGGCAGGGTGCCAATGAGCAGTTCTTC. Translating gives CASSLLPRQGANEQFF.

V usage is TRBV9 and J usage is TRBJ2-5, with TRBD2 matching 8 bases. Germline assignment: CDR1 SGDLS and CDR2 YYNGEE. The V gene end was trimmed by 3 bases and the J gene end by 1 base; junction bases not matched to a gene: 5. There are 15 residues in the CDR3. Written as DNA, the CDR3 is TGTGCCAGCAGCGAGATTAGCGGGGTCCAAGAGACCCAGTACTTC. Its protein product is CASSEISGVQETQYF.

This chain joins TRBV5-5 and TRBJ2-3, with TRBD2 matching 13 bases. The CDR3 covers 14 residues. Looked up from germline, CDR1 is SGHKS and CDR2 is YYEKEE (reference sequence). After removal of 9 bases from V and 2 bases from J, the junction contained 3 bases not matched to a gene. The CDR3 DNA reads as TGTGCCACTGGGACTAGCGGGGCCACAGATACGCAGTATTTT. Its translation is CATGTSGATDTQYF.

J is TRBJ1-2 and V is TRBV19; no definite D call. The CDR3 contains 16 residues. Germline assignment: CDR1 LNHDA and CDR2 SQIVND (reference sequence). V gave up 5 bases and J gave up 4 bases, with 20 bases separating them. CDR3: CASSPEGGRGSYGYTF. CDR3 DNA: TGTGCCAGTAGTCCGGAAGGCGGTAGAGGTTCCTATGGCTACACCTTC.

This clone was detected once. This chain links TRBV28 with TRBJ1-6, with a weak D call TRBD1 (5 bases). CDR3 size: 12 residues. Germline V lookup: CDR1 MDHEN, CDR2 SYDVKM. The V and J ends lost 6 bases and 16 bases respectively, with 16 bases between them. CDR3 DNA sequence: TGTGCCAGCAGCCTCTCAACAGGCCAACTCCACTTT. It translates to CASSLSTGQLHF.

V gene TRBV11-3 combines with J gene TRBJ2-3; 9 nucleotides agree with TRBD2. Germline V gives CDR1 SGHNT, CDR2 YENEEA. The V segment lost 5 bases and the J segment 3 bases; nucleotides outside the gene matches: 9. This CDR3 contains 16 residues. CDR3 DNA: TGTGCCAGCAGCCCCGGGGCGGGGGGGCCTACAGATACGCAGTATTTT. Encoded protein: CASSPGAGGPTDTQYF.

This chain links TRBV5-6 with TRBJ2-3; D unclear. The germline V and J ends were trimmed by 3 bases and 1 base, with 18 bases remaining between them. Germline CDR1 is SGHDT and CDR2 is YYEEEE. This CDR3 is built from 17 residues. The CDR3 protein is CASSSVDSSLGTDTQYF. Here the CDR3 DNA reads TGTGCCAGCAGCTCCGTTGATTCTAGTCTCGGCACAGATACGCAGTATTTT. The full variable domain, its missing parts supplied by reference TRBV5-6 and TRBJ2-3, is DAGVTQSPTHLIKTRGQQVTLRCSPKSGHDTVSWYQQALGQGPQFIFQYYEEEERQRGNFPDRFSGHQFPNYSSELNVNALLLGDSALYLCASSSVDSSLGTDTQYFGPGTRLTVL.

The table lists this clone with a few counts. The V call is TRBV28, the J call TRBJ1-6, with D possibly being TRBD1 (6 bases). CDR1 MDHEN and CDR2 SYDVKM come from the germline V gene. This CDR3 has 15 residues. Trimming cost V 6 bases and J 7 bases, with 16 bases left between them. This CDR3 is CASSFIQGVNSPLHF. The CDR3 DNA is TGTGCCAGCAGCTTCATACAGGGCGTAAATTCACCCCTCCACTTT.

The rearrangement joins TRBV5-1 to TRBJ1-6; D is uncertain. The ends were cut back, 2 bases at V and 0 bases at J, with 15 bases in the middle. CDR1 SGHRS and CDR2 YFSETQ come from the germline V gene. There are 18 residues in the CDR3. CDR3 nucleotide sequence: TGCGCCAGCAGCTTAGATGGGCGGGGAAGCTCCTATAATTCACCCCTCCACTTT. It yields the protein CASSLDGRGSSYNSPLHF.

This clone was recorded only once. The chain is built from TRBV27 and TRBJ2-7; D unresolved. V was clipped by 0 bases and J by 3 bases, with 9 bases between them. The CDR3 covers 14 residues. CDR1 and CDR2 (germline): MNHEY, SMNVEV (reference sequence). The CDR3 is CASSLSSPLYEQYV. The DNA for the CDR3 is TGTGCCAGCAGTTTATCGAGCCCCCTCTACGAGCAGTACGTC.

The CDR3 is CASSLQGSTDTQYF. The CDR3, as DNA: TGCGCCAGCAGCTTACAGGGTAGCACAGATACGCAGTATTTT. V usage is TRBV5-1 and J usage is TRBJ2-3; tentative D call: TRBD1 (6 bases). Germline CDR1 is SGHRS and CDR2 is YFSETQ. The CDR3 length is 14 residues. The V end was cut by 2 bases, the J end by 0 bases, with 7 bases between.

This clone was detected a few times. CDR3 nucleotide sequence: TGTGCCAGCAGCCGGGGGTTAACGGAGACCCAGTACTTC. Its protein is CASSRGLTETQYF. The J gene is TRBJ2-5, the V gene TRBV11-2, with D maybe TRBD2 (6 bases). CDR1 is SGHAT, CDR2 FQNNGV, per germline. CDR3 length equals 13 residues. The germline V and J ends were trimmed by 5 bases and 5 bases, with 12 bases remaining between them. Supplemented by reference TRBV11-2 and TRBJ2-5, the full variable domain reads EAGVAQSPRYKIIEKRQSVAFWCNPISGHATLYWYQQILGQGPKLLIQFQNNGVVDDSQLPKDRFSAERLKGVDSTLKIQPAKLEDSAVYLCASSRGLTETQYFGPGTRLLVL.

The chain is built from TRBV7-9 and TRBJ1-4, with 9 bases matching TRBD1. CDR1 and CDR2 from the germline V gene are SEHNR and FQNEAQ (reference sequence). With 1 base clipped from V and 7 bases from J, the junction kept 4 bases outside the gene matches. The CDR3 is 15 residues long. This CDR3 reads CASSLGGTGSEKLFF. DNA of the CDR3: TGTGCCAGCAGCTTAGGAGGGACAGGGAGTGAAAAACTGTTTTTT.

V gene TRBV10-3 combines with J gene TRBJ2-3; 7 nucleotides match TRBD1. J lost 2 bases, V lost 6 bases, and 5 bases had no gene match. Germline CDR1 ENHRY, CDR2 SYGVKD. The CDR3 loop spans 14 amino acids. CDR3 nucleotides: TGTGCCATCAGCTTCGGACAGGCCACAGATACGCAGTATTTT. It translates to CAISFGQATDTQYF.

The J gene is TRBJ1-1, the V gene TRBV5-1; D might be TRBD1 (6 bases). The CDR3 contains 15 residues. Trimming took off 4 bases at V and 2 bases at J, with 15 bases between the two ends. Germline-derived CDR1 and CDR2 are SGHRS and YFSETQ. Here the CDR3 reads CASSTQPGQNTEAFF. DNA of the CDR3: TGCGCCAGCAGCACCCAGCCGGGACAAAACACTGAAGCTTTCTTT.

This clone was observed once. The rearrangement joins TRBV27 to TRBJ1-3; tentative D call: TRBD1 (5 bases). Trimming pared 2 bases from V and 4 bases from J, leaving 9 bases between. This CDR3 is 14 amino acids long. Germline V gives CDR1 MNHEY, CDR2 SMNVEV (reference sequence). In DNA, the CDR3 is TGTGCCAGCAGTTTACGGGGGTTAGGAAACACCATATATTTT. It codes for CASSLRGLGNTIYF.

The V and J genes are TRBV24-1 and TRBJ2-3, with TRBD2 matching over 9 bases. V gave up 4 bases and J gave up 1 base; unmatched junction bases: 5. The CDR3 has 16 amino acids. CDR1 and CDR2 (germline): KGHDR, SFDVKD. The DNA for the CDR3 is TGTGCCACCAGTGACCCGATAGCGGGGGGCACAGATACGCAGTATTTT. Its protein is CATSDPIAGGTDTQYF.

CDR3 nucleotides: TGTGCCAGCAGCCGCCACCTCGGACAGGGGGCAGGTGGCTACACCTTC. Residues: CASSRHLGQGAGGYTF. The chain employs TRBV7-8 and TRBJ1-2; 11 bases line up with TRBD1. CDR3 length: 16 residues. The V and J ends lost 5 bases and 7 bases, in that order; junction bases with no gene match: 12. Per the germline V gene, CDR1 is SGHVS and CDR2 is FQNEAQ.

CDR3 nucleotide sequence: TGTGCCAGCAGTCCCCTAGCGGTGTACAATGAGCAGTTCTTC. It is translated as CASSPLAVYNEQFF. The chain is built from TRBV2 and TRBJ2-1; 7 positions agree with TRBD2. J gave up 4 bases and V 5 bases, and 5 bases lay outside the gene matches. CDR1 and CDR2 from the germline V gene are SNHLY and FYNNEI. This CDR3 is 14 amino acids long.

This clone came up a few times. This sequence joins TRBV6-5 and TRBJ2-3, with 9 bases matching TRBD2. Trimming removed 2 bases from V and 4 bases from J; junction bases left unmatched: 4. Germline V gene data show CDR1 as MNHEY and CDR2 as SVGAGI. The CDR3 spans 15 residues. Written as DNA, the CDR3 is TGTGCCAGCAGTTACGCGGGGGGGGGCGCAGATACGCAGTATTTT. This translates into CASSYAGGGADTQYF.

V is TRBV19 and J is TRBJ1-5, with 9 nucleotides matching TRBD1. Germline trimming cut 6 bases from V and 6 bases from J; bases unmatched to any gene: 15. This CDR3 is built from 17 residues. The V gene's germline CDR1 is LNHDA and CDR2 SQIVND (reference sequence). DNA of the CDR3: TGTGCCAGTAGCCAACAACGCCCTCAGACAGGGGGTCAGCCCCAGCATTTT. Its protein is CASSQQRPQTGGQPQHF.

The chain combines TRBV3-1 (or the pseudogene TRBV3-2) with TRBJ2-7; the D gene is possibly TRBD1 (5 bases). CDR1 and CDR2 from the germline V gene are LGHDT and YNNKEL (reference sequence). This CDR3 region has 14 residues. V was cut by 0 bases and J by 6 bases, with 12 bases left in between. In nucleotides, the CDR3 is TGTGCCAGCAGCCAAGAACTCGTTAGGGGCGAGCAGTACTTC. As protein: CASSQELVRGEQYF.

The chain carries TRBV19 and TRBJ1-1, with a tentative D call TRBD1 (6 bases). This CDR3 spans 12 amino acids. CDR1 and CDR2 (germline): LNHDA, SQIVND (reference sequence). V lost 5 bases to trimming and J lost 7 bases, with 11 bases between them. The DNA of the CDR3 is TGTGCCAGTAGTCCAGGGGCTCATGAAGCTTTCTTT. It translates to CASSPGAHEAFF.

The rearrangement joins TRBV5-1 to TRBJ2-1; 9 bases are shared with TRBD2. Germline CDR1 SGHRS, CDR2 YFSETQ. Trimming cost V 0 bases and J 5 bases; bases outside gene matches: 6. The CDR3 covers 16 residues. The CDR3 DNA follows: TGCGCCAGCAGCTTGGCCCCGGCGGGGGGGAACAATGAGCAGTTCTTC. Translating it yields CASSLAPAGGNNEQFF.

The chain employs TRBV5-1 and TRBJ2-6, with 8 bases matching TRBD1. This CDR3 comprises 16 residues. V shed 4 bases, J shed 4 bases, and the junction held 7 bases outside the gene matches. Germline values: CDR1 SGHRS, CDR2 YFSETQ. This chain's CDR3 is CASSVRTGTGANVLTF. DNA of the CDR3: TGCGCCAGCAGCGTCCGGACAGGGACCGGGGCCAACGTCCTGACTTTC. The full variable domain, its missing parts supplied by reference TRBV5-1 and TRBJ2-6, is KAGVTQTPRYLIKTRGQQVTLSCSPISGHRSVSWYQQTPGQGLQFLFEYFSETQRNKGNFPGRFSGRQFSNSRSEMNVSTLELGDSALYLCASSVRTGTGANVLTFGAGSRLTVL.

The genes are TRBV7-8 and TRBJ1-4; D is perhaps TRBD1 (6 bases). The CDR3 length is 16 residues. V was trimmed by 4 bases and J by 0 bases, leaving 12 bases between them. In germline, CDR1 is SGHVS, CDR2 FQNEAQ. The CDR3 sequence: CASSSLGQSTNEKLFF. The CDR3 DNA follows: TGTGCCAGCAGCTCCCTTGGACAGTCAACTAATGAAAAACTGTTTTTT.

V usage is TRBV2 and J usage is TRBJ1-2; possibly TRBD1 for D (6 bases). V lost 7 bases and J 2 bases, leaving 14 bases between the germline ends. Germline-derived CDR1 and CDR2 are SNHLY and FYNNEI. This CDR3 is 14 amino acids long. CDR3 in amino acids: CASTLEGQNYGYTF. The CDR3 DNA follows: TGTGCCAGCACCCTAGAAGGACAGAACTATGGCTACACCTTC.

The J gene is TRBJ2-7, the V gene TRBV5-1; 7 bases map to TRBD2. Germline CDR1 SGHRS, CDR2 YFSETQ. The CDR3 is 15 amino acids. V gave up 1 base and J gave up 4 bases; unmatched junction bases: 8. CDR3 in amino acids: CASSLTGGGVYEQYF. The CDR3 DNA reads as TGCGCCAGCAGCTTGACGGGCGGGGGTGTGTACGAGCAGTACTTC.